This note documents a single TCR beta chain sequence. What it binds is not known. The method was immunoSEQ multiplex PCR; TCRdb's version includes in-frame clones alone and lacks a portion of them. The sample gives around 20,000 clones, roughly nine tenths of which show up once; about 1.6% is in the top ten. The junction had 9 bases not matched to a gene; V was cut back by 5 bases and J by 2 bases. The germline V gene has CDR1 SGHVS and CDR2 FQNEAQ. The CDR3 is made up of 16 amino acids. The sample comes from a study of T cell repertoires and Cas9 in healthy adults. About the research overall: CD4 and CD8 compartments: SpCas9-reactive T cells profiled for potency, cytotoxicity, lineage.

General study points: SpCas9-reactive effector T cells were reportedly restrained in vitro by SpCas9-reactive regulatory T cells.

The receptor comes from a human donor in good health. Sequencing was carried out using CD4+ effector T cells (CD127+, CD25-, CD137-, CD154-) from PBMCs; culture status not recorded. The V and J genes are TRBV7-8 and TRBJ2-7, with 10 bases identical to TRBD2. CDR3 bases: TGTGCCAGCAGCCAATATATAGCGGGGGGCCCCTACGAGCAGTACTTC. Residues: CASSQYIAGGPYEQYF.